This T cell receptor (beta chain) was retrieved from a study of a mutant IDH1 vaccine in newly diagnosed glioma. Study-wide context: Treated individuals were approximately 62% male and about 40% female, averaging roughly 38 years of age. Standard pretreatment was either radiotherapy, temozolomide, or, for most, radiochemotherapy with temozolomide.

Study results and caveats: Evidence of vaccine-induced immune responses was documented in 85% to 95% of patients.

Described time point: baseline, week 1 (first vaccination visit). Treatment: pre-vaccination baseline after standard-of-care therapy. Newly diagnosed WHO grade 3 or 4 IDH1-mutant, ATRX-lost astrocytomas were identified in the donors. Repertoires were generated with immunoSEQ multiplex PCR, while TCRdb's copy carries only in-frame clones and drops some. This sample has around 53,000 clones, with 75% to 90% found just once. This clone appeared once. What it binds is not known. V dropped 5 bases and J dropped 7; count of bases not matched to a gene: 14. CDR3 length: 16 amino acids. Germline V lookup: CDR1 SGHDT, CDR2 YYEEEE.

The sample consisted of PBMCs, taken from a glioma patient treated with radiotherapy, temozolomide or both. The receptor's source is a man aged 40-50 years with glioma. The gene calls are TRBV5-6 and TRBJ2-2; 7 nucleotides agree with TRBD1. CDR3 coding DNA: TGTGCCAGCAGGGGGCGAGTTAAGGGGGCCGTCGGGGAGCTGTTTTTT. This encodes CASRGRVKGAVGELFF.